The sequence of this T cell receptor (beta chain) was determined in a study of cytomegalovirus exposure and HLA in healthy donors. Losses at the gene ends were 8 bases for V and 4 bases for J; bases not matched to a gene: 13. CDR1 and CDR2 (germline): SNHLY, FYNNEI. The CDR3 consists of 15 residues. The PCR made use of 60 Vbeta and 13 Jbeta primers. Measured with immunoSEQ multiplex PCR; TCRdb has only the in-frame clones, and not every one. The sample consists of nearly 300,000 clones, roughly 89% of them appearing once. Input material: PBMCs. The gene calls are TRBV2 and TRBJ1-2; 7 nucleotides match TRBD1. The sequence derives from a man between 35 and 55 years old in good health and CMV-seropositive. DNA of the CDR3: TGTGCCAGCGCCGGAGGGGGCAGGGGAGGCTATGGCTACACCTTC. Translation gives CASAGGGRGGYGYTF.